This T cell receptor beta chain stems from a study of T-cell memory formation after mild COVID-19. Study-wide findings and caveats: Some responding clones appeared in pre-infection memory, suggesting cross-reactive memory joined. The authors left the SARS-CoV-2 specificity of second-wave clones peaking on day 37 unconfirmed.

The CDR3 has 12 amino acids. Trimming shortened V by 4 bases and J by 4 bases, and 10 bases separated the two germline ends. Germline CDR1 and CDR2: SQVTM and ANQGSEA. 5'RACE primed from the constant segment yielded TCR alpha and TCR beta cDNA libraries bearing sample barcodes and UMIs. TCRdb reprocessed the 5' RACE reads with MiXCR, giving one entry per CDR3 protein. The table lists around 370,000 distinct CDR3 sequences, around 21% of them singletons. In the case of this clonotype: Its antigen remains unidentified.

Material: PBMCs or a T cell subset sorted from them (not recorded which). This receptor was identified in an adult woman who had mild COVID-19 (a few samples of this study predate the infection). Cell type and time point are not known. V usage is TRBV29-1 and J usage is TRBJ1-2, with D maybe TRBD1 (5 bases). CDR3 loop: CSVGDSGYGYTF. The CDR3 region has the DNA TGCAGCGTTGGTGACAGCGGCTATGGCTACACCTTC. Variable domain in full (rest from reference TRBV29-1 and TRBJ1-2): SAVISQKPSRDICQRGTSLTIQCQVDSQVTMMFWYRQQPGQSLTLIATANQGSEATYESGFVIDKFPISRPNLTFSTLTVSNMSPEDSSIYLCSVGDSGYGYTFGSGTRLTVV.